This TCR beta chain is from a study of blood T cell repertoires in COVID-19. Libraries were prepared by immunoSEQ multiplex PCR; TCRdb keeps only in-frame clonotypes and omits some of them. The sample includes around 280,000 clones, 75% to 90% seen only once; the top ten take over 2%. With 3 bases removed from V and 3 bases from J, the gap between germline ends came to 21 bases. Per germline, CDR1 KGHSH and CDR2 LQKENI. This CDR3 spans 17 amino acids. The receptor's source is a woman between 50 and 59 years old who had recovered from COVID-19. Sequencing was performed on peripheral blood. This chain joins TRBV18 and TRBJ2-7; D is possibly TRBD1 (6 bases). The CDR3 reads CASSPIRTERRFYEQYF. DNA of the CDR3: TGTGCCAGCTCACCGATCCGGACAGAAAGGAGATTCTACGAGCAGTACTTC.